One sample yielded the 32 T cell receptor beta chains listed below, sequenced in a study of T cell clonotyping in hematopoietic cell transplantation. TCRdb keeps only in-frame clones here, not all; method: immunoSEQ multiplex PCR. The repertoire holds 25,000 to 35,000 clones, with 70% to 75% as singletons. Indicated time point: recipient sample about 28 days before transplant, after cytoreduction. This sample comprised peripheral blood mononuclear cells, obtained before stem cell transplant. Receptor source: a man aged 45-65 years with myelodysplastic syndrome. Some clones in this sample may be carry-over from other donors' samples.

In its sample, this clone was seen once. The genes are TRBV19 and TRBJ2-2; TRBD2 aligns across 12 bases. CDR1 and CDR2 from the germline V gene are LNHDA and SQIVND (reference sequence). The V segment lost 7 bases and the J segment 3 bases; nucleotides outside the gene matches: 15. CDR3 length: 19 residues. The CDR3 DNA is TGTGCCAGTACCCGTCCCACTCTAGCGGGGGGGTCTTACACCGGGGAGCTGTTTTTT. It specifies CASTRPTLAGGSYTGELFF.

The genes are TRBV28 and TRBJ2-7; the D is unclear. V lost 6 bases and J lost 5, with 17 bases in between. CDR1 is MDHEN and CDR2 is SYDVKM in the germline V gene. CDR3 size: 14 residues. Here the CDR3 DNA reads TGTGCCAGCAGGCCCCCGGGCAGTGCGGACGAGCAGTACTTC. Amino acids: CASRPPGSADEQYF.

The rearrangement uses TRBV30 and TRBJ2-7; D is uncertain. Per the germline V gene, CDR1 is GTSNPN and CDR2 is SVGIG (reference sequence). The length of the CDR3 is 14 residues. The V end lost 2 bases, the J end lost 0 bases, and 11 bases lay between the germline ends. CDR3 protein: CAWSRPGSSYEQYF. In DNA form, the CDR3 reads TGTGCCTGGAGTCGCCCGGGTTCCTCCTACGAGCAGTACTTC. The variable domain in full, with the rest retrieved from reference TRBV30 and TRBJ2-7, is SQTIHQWPATLVQPVGSPLSLECTVEGTSNPNLYWYRQAAGRGLQLLFYSVGIGQISSEVPQNLSASRPQDRQFILSSKKLLLSDSGFYLCAWSRPGSSYEQYFGPGTRLTVT.

The chain is built from TRBV30 and TRBJ2-3, with 9 positions matching TRBD2. Germline-derived CDR1 and CDR2 are GTSNPN and SVGIG (reference sequence). The ends lost 1 base at V and 4 bases at J; junction bases unmatched: 0. CDR3 length equals 13 residues. DNA for the CDR3: TGTGCCTGGAGTGAGCGGGGGGCAGATACGCAGTATTTT. Translating it yields CAWSERGADTQYF. The variable domain in full, completed from reference TRBV30 and TRBJ2-3, reads SQTIHQWPATLVQPVGSPLSLECTVEGTSNPNLYWYRQAAGRGLQLLFYSVGIGQISSEVPQNLSASRPQDRQFILSSKKLLLSDSGFYLCAWSERGADTQYFGPGTRLTVL.

The V call is TRBV28, the J call TRBJ2-1; 13 bases map to TRBD2. CDR1 MDHEN and CDR2 SYDVKM come from the germline V gene. The CDR3 has 17 amino acids. V lost 5 bases and J lost 9; bases outside the gene matches: 13. As DNA, the CDR3 is TGTGCCAGCAGTAACTATCCACCGGGACTAGCGGGGCCTGAGCAGTTCTTC. Protein sequence: CASSNYPPGLAGPEQFF.

This clone was seen once. This chain joins TRBV6-5 and TRBJ2-5, with D possibly being TRBD1 (5 bases). The CDR3 has 15 amino acids. The germline CDR1 and CDR2 sequences are MNHEY and SVGAGI. The V end was cut by 6 bases, the J end by 1 base, with 15 bases between. This CDR3 is CASRQGRQGQETQYF. CDR3 DNA: TGTGCCAGCAGACAAGGTCGGCAGGGCCAAGAGACCCAGTACTTC.

V gene TRBV30 combines with J gene TRBJ2-3, with D perhaps matching TRBD2 (6 bases). V gave up 4 bases and J gave up 7 bases, with 12 bases separating them. The CDR3 runs 12 residues. The germline gives CDR1 GTSNPN, CDR2 SVGIG (reference sequence). In DNA form, the CDR3 reads TGTGCCTGGACCCCGACTAGTAATACGCAGTATTTT. As protein: CAWTPTSNTQYF.

This chain uses TRBV4-1 with TRBJ2-7; D not certain. Deletions cut 1 base from V and 1 base from J, with 8 bases between. The CDR3 sequence is 14 residues long. Germline V gene sequence: CDR1 MGHRA, CDR2 YSYEKL. The CDR3 nucleotides are TGCGCCAGCAGCCAAGGGGTACAATCCTACGAGCAGTACTTC. Residues: CASSQGVQSYEQYF.

This chain connects TRBV7-2 to TRBJ1-1; the D is unclear. Germline V gives CDR1 SGHTA, CDR2 FQGNSA. There are 13 residues in the CDR3. Trimming took 5 bases from V and 0 from J, leaving 7 bases between them. This chain's CDR3 is CASSPTMNTEAFF. The CDR3 region has the DNA TGTGCCAGCAGCCCCACCATGAACACTGAAGCTTTCTTT.

The CDR3 protein is CASSEVFKEWVKHQPQHF. Written as DNA, the CDR3 is TGTGCCAGCAGTGAAGTGTTCAAGGAATGGGTAAAGCATCAGCCCCAGCATTTT. The chain has TRBV6-1 and TRBJ1-5; no reliable D call. In germline, CDR1 is MNHNS, CDR2 SASEGT. Trimming took 1 base from V and 5 from J, leaving 21 bases between them. The CDR3 runs 18 residues.

This clone was seen a single time. The rearrangement uses TRBV5-6 and TRBJ2-3; D not certain. The CDR3 is 12 residues long. V lost 0 bases and J 6 bases, leaving 5 bases between the germline ends. Per germline, CDR1 SGHDT and CDR2 YYEEEE. The CDR3 loop is CASSLVGDTQYF. The CDR3 DNA follows: TGTGCCAGCAGCTTGGTAGGGGATACGCAGTATTTT.

The J gene is TRBJ2-7, the V gene TRBV19; 7 bases match TRBD1. Losses at the gene ends were 1 base for V and 3 bases for J; bases not matched to a gene: 6. This CDR3 is built from 15 residues. Germline V gene lookup returns CDR1 LNHDA and CDR2 SQIVND (reference sequence). The CDR3 nucleotides read TGTGCCAGTAGTATAGCGACCGGGACAGACTACGAGCAGTACTTC. This sequence encodes CASSIATGTDYEQYF.

The chain recombines TRBV7-8 with TRBJ1-2, with a possible D match to TRBD1 (6 bases). The CDR3 runs to 14 residues. Germline CDR1 and CDR2: SGHVS and FQNEAQ. CDR3 sequence (DNA): TGTGCTTCCACCCGGGGGCGGGGAGTCTATGGCTACACCTTC. Protein: CASTRGRGVYGYTF.

The J gene is TRBJ1-2, the V gene TRBV6-1, with TRBD1 as a possible D gene (6 bases). This CDR3 region has 13 residues. V was shortened by 4 bases and J by 4 bases, with 10 bases between the two germline ends. The germline CDR1 and CDR2 sequences are MNHNS and SASEGT. CDR3 residues: CASSARGSYGYTF. The CDR3 DNA reads as TGTGCCAGCAGTGCGAGGGGGAGCTATGGCTACACCTTC.

The chain recombines TRBV25-1 with TRBJ2-2, with a possible D match to TRBD1 (6 bases). There are 14 residues in the CDR3. Germline values: CDR1 MGHDK, CDR2 SYGVNS. Trimming took off 1 base at V and 7 bases at J, with 10 bases between the two ends. The CDR3 DNA reads as TGTGCCAGCAGTGAATTTGGGGGACACGGGGAGCTGTTTTTT. Translating gives CASSEFGGHGELFF.

This chain connects TRBV6-5 to TRBJ2-3; D tentatively fits TRBD1 or TRBD2 (5 bases each). The CDR3 sequence is 13 residues long. With 6 bases removed from V and 5 bases from J, the gap between germline ends came to 12 bases. Looked up from germline, CDR1 is MNHEY and CDR2 is SVGAGI. This CDR3 reads CASSPGDVDTQYF. The CDR3, as DNA: TGTGCCAGCAGCCCCGGGGACGTAGATACGCAGTATTTT.

In its sample, this clone was seen once. The V and J genes are TRBV29-1 and TRBJ2-5; 7 bases are shared with TRBD1. With 6 bases clipped from V and 3 bases from J, the junction kept 10 bases outside the gene matches. The CDR3 has 14 amino acids. The germline gives CDR1 SQVTM, CDR2 ANQGSEA. CDR3 DNA: TGCAGCGTAGAACCACGACAGGGTAAAGAGACCCAGTACTTC. It translates to CSVEPRQGKETQYF.

This clone was seen once. V usage is TRBV6-5 and J usage is TRBJ2-6; D unresolved. The CDR3 extends over 12 amino acids. The ends were cut back, 4 bases at V and 2 bases at J, with 0 bases in the middle. Germline V gene data show CDR1 as MNHEY and CDR2 as SVGAGI. In DNA form, the CDR3 reads TGTGCCAGCAGTTCTGGGGCCAACGTCCTGACTTTC. Translating it yields CASSSGANVLTF.

The V and J genes are TRBV30 and TRBJ2-2; D gene ambiguous. Germline values: CDR1 GTSNPN, CDR2 SVGIG (reference sequence). V dropped 0 bases and J dropped 5 bases, with 10 bases sitting between them. This CDR3 contains 14 residues. The CDR3 DNA follows: TGTGCCTGGAGTGTACTTTATGGAACCGGGGAGCTGTTTTTT. Protein product: CAWSVLYGTGELFF.

The chain uses TRBV6-5 and TRBJ1-2; no firm D call. The CDR3 spans 12 residues. Trimming stripped 9 bases from V and 8 bases from J, with 16 bases between. The germline gives CDR1 MNHEY, CDR2 SVGAGI. The CDR3: CASGGWSRGYTF. In DNA, the CDR3 is TGTGCCAGTGGAGGGTGGTCAAGAGGCTACACCTTC.

The chain has TRBV5-6 and TRBJ2-3; 8 positions agree with TRBD2. This CDR3 has 15 amino acids. Per the germline V gene, CDR1 is SGHDT and CDR2 is YYEEEE. V trimming: 6 bases; J trimming: 7 bases; junction bases outside the gene matches: 13. The CDR3 DNA reads TGTGCCAGCAATAGGATAGCGGGGCAGATTAATACGCAGTATTTT. Protein sequence: CASNRIAGQINTQYF.

This sequence joins TRBV4-1 and TRBJ2-5, with 10 bases that match TRBD2. The length of the CDR3 is 17 residues. V lost 0 bases to trimming and J lost 3 bases; unmatched junction nucleotides: 7. The V gene's germline CDR1 is MGHRA and CDR2 YSYEKL. CDR3 sequence: CASSQERSLAGEETQYF. The CDR3 DNA reads TGCGCCAGCAGCCAAGAACGTTCGCTAGCGGGAGAAGAGACCCAGTACTTC.

The rearrangement links TRBV5-6 to TRBJ2-3; possibly TRBD1 or TRBD2 for D (5 bases each). Per germline, CDR1 SGHDT and CDR2 YYEEEE. Trimming took off 3 bases at V and 3 bases at J, with 20 bases between the two ends. This CDR3 spans 17 amino acids. The CDR3 reads CASSSPMRVGETDTQYF. CDR3 coding DNA: TGTGCCAGCAGCTCTCCAATGCGGGTGGGGGAGACAGATACGCAGTATTTT.

The CDR3 region is CASRLKQGAGNSPLHF. Written as DNA, the CDR3 is TGCGCCAGCAGACTAAAACAGGGGGCCGGGAATTCACCCCTCCACTTT. This chain connects TRBV4-3 to TRBJ1-6, with 9 positions matching TRBD1. This CDR3 is built from 16 residues. Germline CDR1 reads LGHNA; CDR2 reads YSLEER. V dropped 6 bases and J dropped 7; count of bases not matched to a gene: 10.

This clone has a handful of counts. CDR3 loop: CASSGYTGELFF. CDR3 nucleotide sequence: TGTGCCAGCAGCGGATACACCGGGGAGCTGTTTTTT. The chain has TRBV6-5 and TRBJ2-2; no definite D call. V lost 6 bases and J lost 3, with 5 bases in between. CDR3 length equals 12 residues. Germline V gene data show CDR1 as MNHEY and CDR2 as SVGAGI.

This sequence joins TRBV14 and TRBJ1-4, with 8 bases fitting TRBD1. V trimming: 0 bases; J trimming: 8 bases; junction bases outside the gene matches: 8. CDR3 length: 16 amino acids. The germline V gene encodes CDR1 SGHDN and CDR2 FVKESK. CDR3: CASSQDSGQGGEKLFF. The CDR3 DNA reads as TGTGCCAGCAGCCAAGACTCCGGACAGGGCGGGGAAAAACTGTTTTTT.

The chain combines TRBV6-5 with TRBJ1-5; 7 bases agree with TRBD1. V shed 6 bases, J shed 6 bases, and the junction held 8 bases outside the gene matches. The CDR3 covers 14 residues. Germline V lookup: CDR1 MNHEY, CDR2 SVGAGI. The CDR3: CASRPDRDPQPQHF. CDR3 sequence (DNA): TGTGCCAGCAGACCAGACAGGGACCCTCAGCCCCAGCATTTT.

The gene calls are TRBV6-5 and TRBJ2-3, with 9 positions matching TRBD1. The CDR3 has 13 amino acids. Germline CDR1 and CDR2: MNHEY and SVGAGI. V dropped 4 bases and J dropped 6; count of bases not matched to a gene: 2. The CDR3 DNA reads TGTGCCAGCAGTTTGGACAGGGGTGATACGCAGTATTTT. Protein: CASSLDRGDTQYF.

This clone was seen more than once but under ten times. CDR3 residues: CASSYRQSSYNSPLHF. The CDR3 DNA sequence: TGTGCCAGCAGTTATCGACAGAGCTCCTATAATTCACCCCTCCACTTT. The genes are TRBV6-5 and TRBJ1-6; a possible D gene is TRBD1 (5 bases). V shed 3 bases and J shed 0 bases, with 9 bases lying between them. CDR3 length: 16 amino acids. Per germline, CDR1 MNHEY and CDR2 SVGAGI.

This clone was counted a few times. The rearrangement links TRBV14 to TRBJ1-2, with a possible D match to TRBD1 (5 bases). The CDR3 length is 13 residues. Germline CDR1 SGHDN, CDR2 FVKESK. V was cut by 4 bases and J by 4 bases, with 10 bases left in between. CDR3 DNA sequence: TGTGCCAGCAGCCCGGGACGAGCCTATGGCTACACCTTC. Its protein product is CASSPGRAYGYTF.

The chain uses TRBV5-6 and TRBJ1-4; D uncertain. CDR3 length: 14 residues. Germline V gene data show CDR1 as SGHDT and CDR2 as YYEEEE. The V end was cut by 4 bases, the J end by 8 bases, with 15 bases between. CDR3 sequence: CASSPGSTHEKLFF. In nucleotides, the CDR3 is TGTGCCAGCAGCCCCGGGTCGACCCACGAAAAACTGTTTTTT.

The gene calls are TRBV4-3 and TRBJ1-1; 7 nucleotides match TRBD1. Trimming cost V 0 bases and J 0 bases; bases outside gene matches: 4. The germline V gene encodes CDR1 LGHNA and CDR2 YSLEER. The CDR3 runs 16 residues. Here the CDR3 reads CASSQDGTAVNTEAFF. CDR3 coding DNA: TGCGCCAGCAGCCAAGATGGGACAGCCGTGAACACTGAAGCTTTCTTT.